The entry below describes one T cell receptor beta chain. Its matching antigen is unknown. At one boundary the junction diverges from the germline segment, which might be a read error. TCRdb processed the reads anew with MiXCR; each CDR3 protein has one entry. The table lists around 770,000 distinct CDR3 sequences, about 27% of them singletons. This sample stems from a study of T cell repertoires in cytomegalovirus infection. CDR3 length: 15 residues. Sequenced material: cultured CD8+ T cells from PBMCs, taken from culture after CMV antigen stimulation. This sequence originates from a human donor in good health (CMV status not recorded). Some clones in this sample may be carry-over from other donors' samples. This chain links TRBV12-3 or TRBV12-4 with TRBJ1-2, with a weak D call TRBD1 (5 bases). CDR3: CASTPGFKWDYVYTF. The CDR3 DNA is TGTGCCAGCACCCCAGGGTTCAAATGGGACTATGTCTACACCTTC.